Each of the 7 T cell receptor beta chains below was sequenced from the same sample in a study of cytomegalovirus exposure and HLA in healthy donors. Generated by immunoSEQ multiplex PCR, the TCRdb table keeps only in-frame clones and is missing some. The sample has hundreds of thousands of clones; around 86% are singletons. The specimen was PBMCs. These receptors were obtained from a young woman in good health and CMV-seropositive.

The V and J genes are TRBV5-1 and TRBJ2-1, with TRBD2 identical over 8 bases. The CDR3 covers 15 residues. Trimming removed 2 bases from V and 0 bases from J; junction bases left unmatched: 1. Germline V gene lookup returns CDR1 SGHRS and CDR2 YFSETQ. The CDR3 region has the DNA TGCGCCAGCAGCTTTAGCGGGAACTCCTACAATGAGCAGTTCTTC. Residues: CASSFSGNSYNEQFF.

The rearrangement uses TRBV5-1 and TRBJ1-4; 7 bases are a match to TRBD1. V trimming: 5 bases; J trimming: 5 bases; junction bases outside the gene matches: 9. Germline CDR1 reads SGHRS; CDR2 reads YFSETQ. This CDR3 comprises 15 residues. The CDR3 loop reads CASSNTRGTNEKLFF. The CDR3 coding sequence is TGCGCCAGCAGTAATACCAGGGGGACGAATGAAAAACTGTTTTTT.

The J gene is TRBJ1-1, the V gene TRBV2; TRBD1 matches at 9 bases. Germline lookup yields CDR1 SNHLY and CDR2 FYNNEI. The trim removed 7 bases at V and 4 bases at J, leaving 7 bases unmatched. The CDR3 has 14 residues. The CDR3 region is CASIFEQGATEAFF. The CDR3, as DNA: TGTGCCAGCATATTTGAACAGGGGGCCACTGAAGCTTTCTTT.

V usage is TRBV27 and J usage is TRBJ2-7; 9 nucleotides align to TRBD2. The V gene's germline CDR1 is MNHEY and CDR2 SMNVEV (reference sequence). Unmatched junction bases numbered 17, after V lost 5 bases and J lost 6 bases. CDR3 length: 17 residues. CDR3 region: CASSKLLAGEGGLEQYF. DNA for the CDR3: TGTGCCAGCAGTAAGTTGTTAGCGGGAGAGGGGGGACTCGAGCAGTACTTC.

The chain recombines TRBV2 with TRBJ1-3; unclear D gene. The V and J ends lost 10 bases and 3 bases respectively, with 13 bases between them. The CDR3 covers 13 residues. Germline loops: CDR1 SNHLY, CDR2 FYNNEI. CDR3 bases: TGTGCCATCTCGAGGGTTGTTGGAAACACCATATATTTT. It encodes CAISRVVGNTIYF.

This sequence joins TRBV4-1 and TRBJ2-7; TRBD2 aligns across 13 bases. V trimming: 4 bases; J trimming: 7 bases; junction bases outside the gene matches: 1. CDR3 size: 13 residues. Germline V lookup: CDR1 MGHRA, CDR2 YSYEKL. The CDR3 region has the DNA TGCGCCAGCAGCCTGGGACTAGCGGGGGAGCAGTACTTC. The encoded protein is CASSLGLAGEQYF.

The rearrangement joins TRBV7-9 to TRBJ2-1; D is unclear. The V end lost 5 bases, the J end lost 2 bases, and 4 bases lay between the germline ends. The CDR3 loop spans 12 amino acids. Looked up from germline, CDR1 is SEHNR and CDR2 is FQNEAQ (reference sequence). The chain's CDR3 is CASSPTYNEQFF. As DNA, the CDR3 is TGTGCCAGCAGCCCCACCTACAATGAGCAGTTCTTC.